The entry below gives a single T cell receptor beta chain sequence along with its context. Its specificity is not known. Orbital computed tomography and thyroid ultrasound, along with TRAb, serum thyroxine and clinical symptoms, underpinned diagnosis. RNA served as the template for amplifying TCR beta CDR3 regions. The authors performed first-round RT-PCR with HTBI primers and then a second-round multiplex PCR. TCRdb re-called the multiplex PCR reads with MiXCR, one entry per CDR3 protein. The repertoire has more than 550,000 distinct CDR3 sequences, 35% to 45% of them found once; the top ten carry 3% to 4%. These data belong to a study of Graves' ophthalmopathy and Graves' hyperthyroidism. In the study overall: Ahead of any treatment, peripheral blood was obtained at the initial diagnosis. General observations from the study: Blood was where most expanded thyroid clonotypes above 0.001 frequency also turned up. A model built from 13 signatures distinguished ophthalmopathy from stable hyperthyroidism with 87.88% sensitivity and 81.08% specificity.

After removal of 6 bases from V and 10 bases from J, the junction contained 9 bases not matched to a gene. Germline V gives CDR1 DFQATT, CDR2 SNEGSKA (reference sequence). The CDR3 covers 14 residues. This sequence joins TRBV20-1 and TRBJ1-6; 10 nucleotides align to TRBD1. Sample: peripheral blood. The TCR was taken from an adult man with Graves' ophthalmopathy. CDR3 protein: CSASGTGDRSPLHF. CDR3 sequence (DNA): TGCAGTGCCTCCGGGACAGGGGATAGATCACCCCTCCACTTT.